A selection of T cell receptor beta chains follows, all from one sample in a study of T cell responses to AZD1222 COVID-19 vaccine. Assay: immunoSEQ multiplex PCR; the TCRdb copy retains only in-frame clones and omits some. The profile shows 150,000 to 200,000 clones, over 85% of them singletons. The input for sequencing was peripheral blood, taken 28 days after the second dose of the MenACWY control vaccine. Source of these receptors: an adult who received the MenACWY meningococcal vaccine as a control. CDR3s include the opening cysteine and the closing phenylalanine or tryptophan. A D gene is named only where the DNA matches it firmly. Rows give clone size only sometimes, using once, few, many, or a class for an expanded clone.

CASSQDLGTGELFF,TGTGCCAGCAGCCAAGATCTGGGCACCGGGGAGCTGTTTTTT,TRBV14,once,TRBJ2-2,-
CASSPEASTEAFF,TGTGCCAGCTCACCGGAAGCAAGCACTGAAGCTTTCTTT,TRBV18,-,TRBJ1-1,-
CASRLAGEVEQFF,TGTGCCAGCAGACTAGCGGGAGAGGTTGAGCAGTTCTTC,TRBV2,many,TRBJ2-1,TRBD2
CASSPRLEGVYNEQFF,TGTGCCAGCAGCCCCCGACTAGAAGGGGTCTACAATGAGCAGTTCTTC,TRBV9,-,TRBJ2-1,-
CASSTHYRSENTEAFF,TGTGCCAGTAGTACTCACTACCGATCCGAAAACACTGAAGCTTTCTTT,TRBV19,once,TRBJ1-1,-
CASSYRPNTEAFF,TGTGCCAGCAGTTACCGTCCGAACACTGAAGCTTTCTTT,TRBV6-2/TRBV6-3,-,TRBJ1-1,-
CASSLSGTSPDDEQYF,TGTGCCAGCAGCTTATCTGGGACATCCCCCGACGACGAGCAGTACTTC,TRBV11-3,-,TRBJ2-7,-
CASSLDYNSPLHF,TGTGCCAGCAGCCTCGATTATAATTCACCCCTCCACTTT,TRBV11-2,-,TRBJ1-6,-
CASSVANTVTETQYF,TGTGCCAGCAGCGTAGCAAACACCGTAACAGAGACCCAGTACTTC,TRBV9,once,TRBJ2-5,-
CASRTGIETQYF,TGTGCCAGTCGGACAGGGATAGAGACCCAGTACTTC,TRBV19,-,TRBJ2-5,TRBD1
CASSPAGPAEYNEQFF,TGTGCCAGCTCCCCGGCAGGCCCTGCGGAATACAATGAGCAGTTCTTC,TRBV7-9,-,TRBJ2-1,-
CASKQRASGNYNEQFF,TGCGCCAGCAAGCAGCGGGCTAGCGGGAACTACAATGAGCAGTTCTTC,TRBV5-1,-,TRBJ2-1,TRBD2
CSASGVATGNYGYTF,TGCAGTGCTAGTGGCGTTGCGACAGGGAACTATGGCTACACCTTC,TRBV20-1,-,TRBJ1-2,TRBD1
CASSIDRGSVGYTF,TGTGCCAGTAGTATAGATCGGGGGTCTGTTGGCTACACCTTC,TRBV19,-,TRBJ1-2,-
CASSISGSTGRAGYTF,TGTGCCAGTAGTATATCCGGAAGCACCGGGAGGGCTGGCTACACCTTC,TRBV19,-,TRBJ1-2,-
CASSPIDRTDTQYF,TGTGCCAGCTCACCCATTGACCGCACAGATACGCAGTATTTT,TRBV18,-,TRBJ2-3,-
CARSSRQAGWEKLFF,TGTGCCAGAAGCAGTCGACAGGCGGGGTGGGAAAAACTGTTTTTT,TRBV5-3,once,TRBJ1-4,-
CSVPPSGISTDTQYF,TGCAGCGTCCCACCCAGCGGGATTAGCACAGATACGCAGTATTTT,TRBV29-1,-,TRBJ2-3,TRBD2
CASRARGTPGNNQPQHF,TGTGCCAGTAGGGCCCGGGGGACCCCGGGCAATAATCAGCCCCAGCATTTT,TRBV19,-,TRBJ1-5,-
CASSFEGLNTEAFF,TGTGCCAGCAGCTTTGAGGGGCTGAACACTGAAGCTTTCTTT,TRBV11-3,-,TRBJ1-1,-
CASSQDASGKTVGELFF,TGTGCCAGCAGCCAAGATGCTAGCGGGAAGACGGTCGGGGAGCTGTTTTTT,TRBV4-2,-,TRBJ2-2,TRBD2
CASITTMNTEAFF,TGTGCCAGCATCACCACGATGAACACTGAAGCTTTCTTT,TRBV16,-,TRBJ1-1,-
CATSPKSGIEAFF,TGTGCCACCAGCCCGAAGTCGGGGATTGAAGCTTTCTTT,TRBV15,once,TRBJ1-1,-
CASSLTADLRNTIYF,TGTGCCAGCAGCTTGACAGCCGACCTAAGAAACACCATATATTTT,TRBV3-1/TRBV3-2,-,TRBJ1-3,-
CASRKETGATGELFF,TGTGCCAGCAGAAAGGAGACAGGGGCGACCGGGGAGCTGTTTTTT,TRBV11-2,-,TRBJ2-2,TRBD1